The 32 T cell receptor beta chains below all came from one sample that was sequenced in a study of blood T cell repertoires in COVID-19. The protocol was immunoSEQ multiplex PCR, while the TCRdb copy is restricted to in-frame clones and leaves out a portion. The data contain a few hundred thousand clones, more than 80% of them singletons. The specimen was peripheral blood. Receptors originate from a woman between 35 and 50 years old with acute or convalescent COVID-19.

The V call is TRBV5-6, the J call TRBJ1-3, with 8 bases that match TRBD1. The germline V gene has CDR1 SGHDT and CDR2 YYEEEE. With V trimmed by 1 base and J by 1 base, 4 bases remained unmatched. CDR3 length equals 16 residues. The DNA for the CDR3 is TGTGCCAGCAGCTTGCCCGGACAGGGTTCTGGAAACACCATATATTTT. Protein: CASSLPGQGSGNTIYF.

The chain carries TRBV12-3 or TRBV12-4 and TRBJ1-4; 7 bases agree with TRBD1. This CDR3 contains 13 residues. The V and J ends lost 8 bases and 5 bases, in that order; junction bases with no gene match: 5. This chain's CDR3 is CASRTGVNEKLFF. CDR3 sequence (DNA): TGTGCCAGCCGAACAGGGGTAAATGAAAAACTGTTTTTT.

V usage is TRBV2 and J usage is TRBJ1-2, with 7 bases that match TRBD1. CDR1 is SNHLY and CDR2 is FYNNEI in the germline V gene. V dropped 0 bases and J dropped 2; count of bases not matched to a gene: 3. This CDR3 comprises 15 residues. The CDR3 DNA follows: TGTGCCAGCAGTGAAGCAGGGGGCGCGAACTATGGCTACACCTTC. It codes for CASSEAGGANYGYTF. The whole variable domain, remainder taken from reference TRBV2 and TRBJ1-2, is EPEVTQTPSHQVTQMGQEVILRCVPISNHLYFYWYRQILGQKVEFLVSFYNNEISEKSEIFDDQFSVERPDGSNFTLKIRSTKLEDSAMYFCASSEAGGANYGYTFGSGTRLTVV.

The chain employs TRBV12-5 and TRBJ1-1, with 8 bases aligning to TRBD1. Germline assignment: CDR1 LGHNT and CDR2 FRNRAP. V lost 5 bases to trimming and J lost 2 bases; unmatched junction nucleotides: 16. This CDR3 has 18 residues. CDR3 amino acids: CASGVERGPTGVNTEAFF. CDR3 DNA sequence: TGTGCTAGTGGTGTCGAACGGGGACCGACAGGGGTTAACACTGAAGCTTTCTTT.

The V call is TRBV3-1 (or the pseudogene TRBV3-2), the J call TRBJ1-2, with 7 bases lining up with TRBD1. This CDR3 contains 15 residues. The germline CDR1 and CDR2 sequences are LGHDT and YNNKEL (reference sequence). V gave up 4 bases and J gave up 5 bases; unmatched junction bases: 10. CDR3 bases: TGTGCCAGCAGCCCCCAGACAGGGATGAGTTATGGCTACACCTTC. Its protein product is CASSPQTGMSYGYTF.

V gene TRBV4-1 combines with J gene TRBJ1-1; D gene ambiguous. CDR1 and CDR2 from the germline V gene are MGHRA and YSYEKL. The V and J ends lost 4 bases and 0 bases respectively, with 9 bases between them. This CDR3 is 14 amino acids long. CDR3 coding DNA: TGCGCCAGCAGCCCCGGGGTTATGAACACTGAAGCTTTCTTT. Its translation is CASSPGVMNTEAFF.

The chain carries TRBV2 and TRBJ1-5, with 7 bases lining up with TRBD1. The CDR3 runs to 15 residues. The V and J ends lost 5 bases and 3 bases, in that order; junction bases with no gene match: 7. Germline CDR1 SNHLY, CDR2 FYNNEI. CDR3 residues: CASSIQQGYNQPQHF. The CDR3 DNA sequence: TGTGCCAGCAGTATCCAACAGGGGTACAATCAGCCCCAGCATTTT.

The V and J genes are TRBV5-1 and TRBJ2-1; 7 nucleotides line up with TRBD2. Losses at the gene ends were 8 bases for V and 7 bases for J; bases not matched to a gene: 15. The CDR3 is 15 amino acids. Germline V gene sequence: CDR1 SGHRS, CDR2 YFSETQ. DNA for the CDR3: TGCGCCAGTAGGCGGGGGTCCTCCACACTTAATGAGCAGTTCTTC. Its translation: CASRRGSSTLNEQFF.

CDR3 region: CASSPNTQDNTGELFF. The CDR3 region has the DNA TGTGCCAGCTCACCCAACACACAGGATAACACCGGGGAGCTGTTTTTT. The chain recombines TRBV18 with TRBJ2-2; possible D gene TRBD1, 5 bases. In germline, CDR1 is KGHSH, CDR2 LQKENI. The CDR3 consists of 16 residues. V was cut by 3 bases and J by 2 bases, with 13 bases left in between. The full variable domain, its missing parts supplied by reference TRBV18 and TRBJ2-2, is NAGVMQNPRHLVRRRGQEARLRCSPMKGHSHVYWYRQLPEEGLKFMVYLQKENIIDESGMPKERFSAEFPKEGPSILRIQQVVRGDSAAYFCASSPNTQDNTGELFFGEGSRLTVL.

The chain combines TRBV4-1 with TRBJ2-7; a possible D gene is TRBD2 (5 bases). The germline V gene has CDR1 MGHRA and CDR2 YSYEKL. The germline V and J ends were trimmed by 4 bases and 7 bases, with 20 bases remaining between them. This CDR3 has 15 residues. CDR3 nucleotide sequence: TGCGCCAGCAGCCCCGGGGTTAGCGTGTTTGGTGAGCAGTACGTC. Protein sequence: CASSPGVSVFGEQYV.

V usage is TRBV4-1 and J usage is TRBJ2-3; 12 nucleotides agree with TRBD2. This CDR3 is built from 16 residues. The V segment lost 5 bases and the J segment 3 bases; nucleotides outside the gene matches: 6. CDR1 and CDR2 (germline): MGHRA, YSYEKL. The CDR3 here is CASSGRLAGATDTQYF. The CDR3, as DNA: TGCGCCAGCAGCGGACGACTAGCGGGGGCGACAGATACGCAGTATTTT.

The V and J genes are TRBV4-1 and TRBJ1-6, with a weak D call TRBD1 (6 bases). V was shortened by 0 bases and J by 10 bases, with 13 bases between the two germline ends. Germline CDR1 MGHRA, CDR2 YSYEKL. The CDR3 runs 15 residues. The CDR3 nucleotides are TGCGCCAGCAGCCAAGATCAGGGGAGATACTCACCCCTCCACTTT. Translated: CASSQDQGRYSPLHF.

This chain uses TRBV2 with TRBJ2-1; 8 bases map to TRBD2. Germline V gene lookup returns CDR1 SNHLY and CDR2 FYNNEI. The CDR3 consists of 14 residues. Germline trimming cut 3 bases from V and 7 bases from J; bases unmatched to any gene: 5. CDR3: CASSDPGGRNEQFF. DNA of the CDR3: TGTGCCAGCAGTGACCCGGGGGGGCGAAATGAGCAGTTCTTC.

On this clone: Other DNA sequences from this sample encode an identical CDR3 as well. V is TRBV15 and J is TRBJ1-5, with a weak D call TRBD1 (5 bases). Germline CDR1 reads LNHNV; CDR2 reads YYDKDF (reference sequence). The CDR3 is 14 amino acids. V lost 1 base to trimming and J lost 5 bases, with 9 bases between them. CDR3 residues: CATSRGDRDQPQHF. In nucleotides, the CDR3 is TGTGCCACCAGCAGAGGAGACAGAGATCAGCCCCAGCATTTT.

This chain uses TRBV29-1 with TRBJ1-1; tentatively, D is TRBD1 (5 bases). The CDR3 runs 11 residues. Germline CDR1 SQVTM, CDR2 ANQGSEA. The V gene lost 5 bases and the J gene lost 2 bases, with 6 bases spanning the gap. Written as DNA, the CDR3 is TGCAGCGTTACAGGAAACACTGAAGCTTTCTTT. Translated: CSVTGNTEAFF.

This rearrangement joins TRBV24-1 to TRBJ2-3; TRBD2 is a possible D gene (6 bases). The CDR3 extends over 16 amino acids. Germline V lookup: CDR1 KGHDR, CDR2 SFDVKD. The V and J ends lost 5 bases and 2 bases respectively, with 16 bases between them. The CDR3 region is CATSGGAAGLTDTQYF. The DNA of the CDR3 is TGTGCCACCAGTGGAGGGGCAGCGGGCCTCACAGATACGCAGTATTTT.

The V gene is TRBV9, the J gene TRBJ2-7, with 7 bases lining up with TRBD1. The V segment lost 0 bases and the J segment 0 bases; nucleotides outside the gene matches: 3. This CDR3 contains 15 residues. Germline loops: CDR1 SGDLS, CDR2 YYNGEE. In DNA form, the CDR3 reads TGTGCCAGCAGCGTAGAAACAGGGGCCTCCTACGAGCAGTACGTC. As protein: CASSVETGASYEQYV.

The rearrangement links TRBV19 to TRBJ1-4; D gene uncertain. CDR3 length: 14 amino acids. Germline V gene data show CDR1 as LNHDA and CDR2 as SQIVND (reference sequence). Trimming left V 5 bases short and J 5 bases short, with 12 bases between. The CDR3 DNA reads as TGTGCCAGTAGTGGTGGCGGTAGAAATGAAAAACTGTTTTTT. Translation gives CASSGGGRNEKLFF.

The CDR3, as DNA: TGTGCCAGCAGACCCACTGAAACCTACGAGCAGTACGTC. Its protein product is CASRPTETYEQYV. The chain couples TRBV2 to TRBJ2-7, with D unclear. V was shortened by 6 bases and J by 2 bases, with 11 bases between the two germline ends. Germline CDR1 is SNHLY and CDR2 is FYNNEI. This CDR3 region has 13 residues.

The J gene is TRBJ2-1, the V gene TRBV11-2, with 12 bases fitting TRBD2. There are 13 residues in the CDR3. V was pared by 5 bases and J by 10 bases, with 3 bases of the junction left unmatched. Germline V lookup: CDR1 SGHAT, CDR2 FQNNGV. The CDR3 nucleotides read TGTGCCAGCAGCGCGGGGACTAGCGGGGAGCAGTTCTTC. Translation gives CASSAGTSGEQFF. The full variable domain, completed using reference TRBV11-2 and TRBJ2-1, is EAGVAQSPRYKIIEKRQSVAFWCNPISGHATLYWYQQILGQGPKLLIQFQNNGVVDDSQLPKDRFSAERLKGVDSTLKIQPAKLEDSAVYLCASSAGTSGEQFFGPGTRLTVL.

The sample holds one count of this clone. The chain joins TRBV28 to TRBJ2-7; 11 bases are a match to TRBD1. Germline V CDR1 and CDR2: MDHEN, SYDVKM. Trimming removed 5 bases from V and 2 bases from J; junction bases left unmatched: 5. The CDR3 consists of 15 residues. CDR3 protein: CASSTGTGGTYEQYV. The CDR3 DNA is TGTGCCAGCAGTACCGGGACAGGGGGAACCTACGAGCAGTACGTC.

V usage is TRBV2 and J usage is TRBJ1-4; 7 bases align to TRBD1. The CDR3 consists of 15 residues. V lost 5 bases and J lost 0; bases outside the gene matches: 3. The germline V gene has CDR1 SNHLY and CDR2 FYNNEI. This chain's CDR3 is CASSYQGATNEKLFF. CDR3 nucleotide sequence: TGTGCCAGCAGTTACCAGGGGGCAACTAATGAAAAACTGTTTTTT.

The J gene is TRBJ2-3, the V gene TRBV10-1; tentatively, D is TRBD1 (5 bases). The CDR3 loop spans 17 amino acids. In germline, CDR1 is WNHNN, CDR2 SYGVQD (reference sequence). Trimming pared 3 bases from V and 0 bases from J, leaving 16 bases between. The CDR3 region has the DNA TGCGCCAGCAGTGAAACTGGGGCAGTCACTAGCACAGATACGCAGTATTTT. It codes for CASSETGAVTSTDTQYF.

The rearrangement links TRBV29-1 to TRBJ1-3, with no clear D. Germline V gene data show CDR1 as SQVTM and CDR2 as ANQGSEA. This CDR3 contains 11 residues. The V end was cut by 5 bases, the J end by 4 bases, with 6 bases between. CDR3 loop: CSVPSGNTIYF. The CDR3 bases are TGCAGCGTTCCATCCGGAAACACCATATATTTT.

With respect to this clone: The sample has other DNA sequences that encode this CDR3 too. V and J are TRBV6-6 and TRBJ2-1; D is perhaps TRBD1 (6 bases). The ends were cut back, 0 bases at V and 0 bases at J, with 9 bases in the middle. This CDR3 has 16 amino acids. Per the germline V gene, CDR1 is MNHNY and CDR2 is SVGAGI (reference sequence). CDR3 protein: CASSYSDRSSYNEQFF. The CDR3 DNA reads TGTGCCAGCAGTTACTCAGACAGGAGCTCCTACAATGAGCAGTTCTTC.

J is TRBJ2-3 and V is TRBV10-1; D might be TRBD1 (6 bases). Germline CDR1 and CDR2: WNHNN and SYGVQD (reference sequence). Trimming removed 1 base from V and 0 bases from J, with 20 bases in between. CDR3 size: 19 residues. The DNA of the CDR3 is TGCGCCAGCAGTGAGTTCTCGGGTAGGGGGAGCGACAGCACAGATACGCAGTATTTT. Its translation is CASSEFSGRGSDSTDTQYF.

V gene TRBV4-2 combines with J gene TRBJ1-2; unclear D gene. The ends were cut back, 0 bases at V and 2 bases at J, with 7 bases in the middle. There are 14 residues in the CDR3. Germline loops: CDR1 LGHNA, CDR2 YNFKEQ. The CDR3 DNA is TGTGCCAGCAGCCAAGACCTAATCAACTATGGCTACACCTTC. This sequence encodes CASSQDLINYGYTF.

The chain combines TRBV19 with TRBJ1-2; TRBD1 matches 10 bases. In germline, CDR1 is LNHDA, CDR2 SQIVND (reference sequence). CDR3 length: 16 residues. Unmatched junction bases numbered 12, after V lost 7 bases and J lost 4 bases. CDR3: CASNDRGQGASYGYTF. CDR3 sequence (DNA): TGTGCCAGTAACGACAGGGGGCAGGGGGCAAGCTATGGCTACACCTTC.

CDR3 DNA sequence: TGTGCCAGCAGCCGGACAGGGTCCCCTATATACGAGCAGTACGTC. This translates into CASSRTGSPIYEQYV. This rearrangement joins TRBV6-2 or TRBV6-3 to TRBJ2-7; TRBD1 agrees at 8 bases. V trimming: 6 bases; J trimming: 4 bases; junction bases outside the gene matches: 11. The CDR3 totals 15 residues. Germline V gives CDR1 MNHEY, CDR2 SVGEGT.

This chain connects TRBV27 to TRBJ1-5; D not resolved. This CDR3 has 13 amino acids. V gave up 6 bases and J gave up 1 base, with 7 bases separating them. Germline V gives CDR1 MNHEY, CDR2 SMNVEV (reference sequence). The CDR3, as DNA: TGTGCCAGCAGCGCGGGAAGCAATCAGCCCCAGCATTTT. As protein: CASSAGSNQPQHF.

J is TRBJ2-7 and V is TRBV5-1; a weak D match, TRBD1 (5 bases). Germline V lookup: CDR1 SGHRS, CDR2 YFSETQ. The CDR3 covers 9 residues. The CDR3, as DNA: TGCGAGAAGGGGTACTGGGCGAAAGTC. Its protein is CEKGYWAKV.

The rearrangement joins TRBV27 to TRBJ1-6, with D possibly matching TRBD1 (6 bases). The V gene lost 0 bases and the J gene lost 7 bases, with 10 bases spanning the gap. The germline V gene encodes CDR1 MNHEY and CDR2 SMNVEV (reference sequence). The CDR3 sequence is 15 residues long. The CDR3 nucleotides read TGTGCCAGCAGTTTATCGAGGACAGTGAATTCACCCCTCCACTTT. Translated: CASSLSRTVNSPLHF.